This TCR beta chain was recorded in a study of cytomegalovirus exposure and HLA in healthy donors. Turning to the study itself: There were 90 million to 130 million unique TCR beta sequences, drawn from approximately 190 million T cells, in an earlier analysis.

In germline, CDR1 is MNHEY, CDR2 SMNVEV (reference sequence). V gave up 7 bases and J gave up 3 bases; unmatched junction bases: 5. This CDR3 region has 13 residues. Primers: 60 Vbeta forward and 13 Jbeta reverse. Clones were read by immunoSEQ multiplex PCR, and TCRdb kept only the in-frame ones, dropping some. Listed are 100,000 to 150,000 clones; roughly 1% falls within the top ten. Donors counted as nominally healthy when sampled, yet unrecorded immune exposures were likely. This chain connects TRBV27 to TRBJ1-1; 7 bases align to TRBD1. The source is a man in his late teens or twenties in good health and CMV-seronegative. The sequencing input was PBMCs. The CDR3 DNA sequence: TGTGCCAGCACATCAGGGGGACACACTGAAGCTTTCTTT. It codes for CASTSGGHTEAFF.